One and the same sample provided the 23 T cell receptor beta chains below, sequenced in a study of CD8 T cells in ankylosing spondylitis. TCRdb reanalysed the 5' RACE reads using MiXCR and keeps one entry per CDR3 protein. The sample yields 210,000 or so distinct CDR3 sequences, under 30% seen once. Sequenced sample: blood, either unsorted or a sorted T cell fraction (not recorded which). Receptor source: a male donor with ankylosing spondylitis or in good health (not recorded which).

This clonotype was detected many times. The chain uses TRBV12-3 or TRBV12-4 and TRBJ1-6; 8 positions agree with TRBD1. J gave up 8 bases and V 7 bases, and 10 bases lay outside the gene matches. The CDR3 spans 15 residues. DNA for the CDR3: TGTGCCAGCACCCAAAGACAGGGGCCGCATTCACCCCTCCACTTT. Its translation is CASTQRQGPHSPLHF.

This clonotype was picked up a small number of times. This sequence joins TRBV9 and TRBJ1-1; 8 positions match TRBD1. V trimming: 3 bases; J trimming: 4 bases; junction bases outside the gene matches: 8. Germline lookup yields CDR1 SGDLS and CDR2 YYNGEE. The CDR3 contains 15 residues. CDR3 residues: CASSDKDRGGTEAFF. The DNA of the CDR3 is TGTGCCAGCAGCGACAAAGACAGGGGAGGCACTGAAGCTTTCTTT.

The CDR3 bases are TGCGCCAGCAGCTTTTATCCAGGGGCCTACGAGCAGTACTTC. Translated: CASSFYPGAYEQYF. The V gene is TRBV5-1, the J gene TRBJ2-7; TRBD1 might be the D (6 bases). Germline CDR1 reads SGHRS; CDR2 reads YFSETQ. V was cut by 2 bases and J by 2 bases, with 11 bases left in between. The CDR3 loop spans 14 amino acids. Looking up the rest from reference TRBV5-1 and TRBJ2-7 gives the full variable domain: KAGVTQTPRYLIKTRGQQVTLSCSPISGHRSVSWYQQTPGQGLQFLFEYFSETQRNKGNFPGRFSGRQFSNSRSEMNVSTLELGDSALYLCASSFYPGAYEQYFGPGTRLTVT.

Turning to this clonotype: This clone may be a read error of a much larger clone one base away. The CDR3 DNA sequence: TGTGCCAGCGGCCGAGGGCGATCCTACGAGCAGTACTTC. Encoded protein: CASGRGRSYEQYF. This chain joins TRBV21-1 and TRBJ2-7; the table's D gene call, TRBD2, was not cross checked with the DNA. TRBV21-1 is flagged as a pseudogene. CDR3 length equals 13 residues.

This clonotype was counted many times. The chain uses TRBV20-1 and TRBJ2-2; 9 nucleotides line up with TRBD1. The CDR3 sequence is 16 residues long. Per the germline V gene, CDR1 is DFQATT and CDR2 is SNEGSKA (reference sequence). The trim removed 0 bases at V and 3 bases at J, leaving 5 bases unmatched. The CDR3 region is CSARDPGQGDTGELFF. Written as DNA, the CDR3 is TGCAGTGCTAGAGACCCGGGACAGGGCGACACCGGGGAGCTGTTTTTT.

The chain is built from TRBV6-5 and TRBJ1-5; D ambiguous. The CDR3 consists of 12 residues. With 6 bases removed from V and 5 bases from J, the gap between germline ends came to 8 bases. Germline-derived CDR1 and CDR2 are MNHEY and SVGAGI. The CDR3 sequence is CASSLPDQPQHF. In nucleotides, the CDR3 is TGTGCCAGCAGCCTCCCGGATCAGCCCCAGCATTTT.

The chain combines TRBV12-3 or TRBV12-4 with TRBJ2-7; D is unclear. The CDR3 runs 12 residues. Deletions cut 1 base from V and 4 bases from J, with 5 bases between. The CDR3 DNA follows: TGTGCCAGCAGTTTAGTTATGTACGAGCAGTACTTC. Amino acid sequence: CASSLVMYEQYF.

The chain joins TRBV20-1 to TRBJ2-1; TRBD2 agrees at 14 bases. V gave up 5 bases and J gave up 6 bases; unmatched junction bases: 9. The germline V gene encodes CDR1 DFQATT and CDR2 SNEGSKA (reference sequence). The CDR3 spans 16 residues. Here the CDR3 DNA reads TGCAGTGCTCCCCTGGCCGGGACTAGCGGGAGCAATGAGCAGTTCTTC. Its translation: CSAPLAGTSGSNEQFF.

This clonotype was counted ten times or more. The chain couples TRBV11-2 to TRBJ2-1; D call uncertain. CDR1 is SGHAT and CDR2 is FQNNGV in the germline V gene. V lost 6 bases and J lost 6, with 18 bases in between. The CDR3 is 15 residues long. The CDR3 here is CASRFKRLGINEQFF. The CDR3 region has the DNA TGTGCCAGCAGGTTCAAAAGACTCGGTATCAATGAGCAGTTCTTC.

The chain joins TRBV5-6 to TRBJ1-5; D gene uncertain. The germline CDR1 and CDR2 sequences are SGHDT and YYEEEE. This CDR3 contains 14 residues. V was clipped by 1 base and J by 1 base, with 6 bases between them. CDR3 sequence: CASSLITSNQPQHF. The CDR3 nucleotides are TGTGCCAGCAGCTTGATAACAAGCAATCAGCCCCAGCATTTT.

V usage is TRBV20-1 and J usage is TRBJ2-3; 8 bases align to TRBD2. Trimming at V came to 4 bases and at J to 6 bases, leaving 6 bases not matched to a gene. The CDR3 contains 13 residues. From germline, CDR1 is DFQATT and CDR2 SNEGSKA (reference sequence). CDR3 DNA: TGCAGTGCTATTAGCGGGGCCCCGGATACGCAGTATTTT. Encoded protein: CSAISGAPDTQYF.

This clonotype was found many times. The V gene is TRBV5-1, the J gene TRBJ1-1, with D tentatively TRBD1 (5 bases). The CDR3 is 12 amino acids. CDR1 SGHRS and CDR2 YFSETQ come from the germline V gene. V was pared by 3 bases and J by 3 bases, with 6 bases between. The CDR3 DNA reads as TGCGCCAGCAGCTCGGGGGACACTGAAGCTTTCTTT. It codes for CASSSGDTEAFF. The entire variable domain, with the rest obtained from reference TRBV5-1 and TRBJ1-1, is as follows: KAGVTQTPRYLIKTRGQQVTLSCSPISGHRSVSWYQQTPGQGLQFLFEYFSETQRNKGNFPGRFSGRQFSNSRSEMNVSTLELGDSALYLCASSSGDTEAFFGQGTRLTVV.

The rearrangement joins TRBV29-1 to TRBJ2-5, with D perhaps matching TRBD2 (6 bases). Trimming took off 3 bases at V and 2 bases at J, with 13 bases between the two ends. Germline V CDR1 and CDR2: SQVTM, ANQGSEA. The CDR3 loop spans 14 amino acids. The CDR3 sequence is CSVEMGLAQETQYF. CDR3 coding DNA: TGCAGCGTTGAGATGGGACTGGCTCAAGAGACCCAGTACTTC.

This clonotype was detected many times. The chain links TRBV20-1 to TRBJ1-1, with D uncertain. There are 14 residues in the CDR3. Trimming shortened V by 5 bases and J by 4 bases, and 17 bases separated the two germline ends. Germline CDR1 and CDR2: DFQATT and SNEGSKA (reference sequence). CDR3 coding DNA: TGCAGTGCTCTCCACCGATCCTTGGGCACTGAAGCTTTCTTT. Amino acids: CSALHRSLGTEAFF.

This clonotype is labeled medium-sized. The chain joins TRBV18 to TRBJ1-5; D not resolved. V dropped 0 bases and J dropped 7 bases, with 4 bases sitting between them. Germline loops: CDR1 KGHSH, CDR2 LQKENI. The CDR3 extends over 12 amino acids. CDR3 in DNA: TGTGCCAGCTCACCACCGAACCAGCCCCAGCATTTT. Its translation: CASSPPNQPQHF.

Turning to this clonotype: The junction does not match germline at one end; this may be a read error. The chain uses TRBV28 and TRBJ1-6, with no clear D. Germline CDR1 MDHEN, CDR2 SYDVKM. This CDR3 is 15 amino acids long. CDR3 in amino acids: CASSFRLGDGSPLPF. In nucleotides, the CDR3 is TGTGCCAGCAGTTTTCGTCTCGGTGATGGATCACCCCTCCCCTTT.

In this sample, this clonotype turned up many times. The V and J genes are TRBV5-1 and TRBJ2-5; D gene unclear. V lost 0 bases, J lost 1 base, and 7 bases lay in between. There are 14 residues in the CDR3. Germline CDR1 and CDR2: SGHRS and YFSETQ. DNA of the CDR3: TGCGCCAGCAGCTTGGTTGGCAGCCAAGAGACCCAGTACTTC. This codes for CASSLVGSQETQYF.

A few counts support this clonotype. J is TRBJ2-5 and V is TRBV20-1; D remains unclear. V lost 6 bases, J lost 5 bases, and 16 bases lay in between. Germline assignment: CDR1 DFQATT and CDR2 SNEGSKA (reference sequence). This CDR3 comprises 13 residues. Here the CDR3 reads CSAPSDMGETQYF. The CDR3 nucleotides are TGCAGTGCCCCCTCGGATATGGGGGAGACCCAGTACTTC.

The chain is built from TRBV24-1 and TRBJ1-2, with D uncertain. Trimming removed 9 bases at V and 6 bases at J, with 7 bases between. The CDR3 spans 10 residues. In germline, CDR1 is KGHDR, CDR2 SFDVKD. This chain's CDR3 is CATLPHGYTF. Written as DNA, the CDR3 is TGTGCCACCCTCCCGCATGGCTACACCTTC.

This clonotype was seen at least ten times. The V and J genes are TRBV12-3 or TRBV12-4 and TRBJ2-1, with TRBD2 as a possible D gene (6 bases). V was shortened by 6 bases and J by 7 bases, with 13 bases between the two germline ends. The CDR3 consists of 13 residues. DNA for the CDR3: TGTGCCAGCAGCCGGAGGGCCGAAAATGAGCAGTTCTTC. It codes for CASSRRAENEQFF.

At least ten counts were recorded for this clonotype. The V and J genes are TRBV7-3 and TRBJ2-6; possibly TRBD1 or TRBD2 for D (5 bases each). Trimming removed 5 bases at V and 1 base at J, with 12 bases between. The CDR3 loop spans 16 amino acids. Looked up from germline, CDR1 is SGHTA and CDR2 is FQGTGA. The CDR3 DNA reads as TGTGCCAGCAGCCTTATGGGGGTTTCTGGGGCCAACGTCCTGACTTTC. It is translated as CASSLMGVSGANVLTF.

V and J are TRBV20-1 and TRBJ2-5; the D gene is possibly TRBD2 (5 bases). The CDR3 is made up of 13 amino acids. V lost 5 bases, J lost 1 base, and 11 bases lay in between. From germline, CDR1 is DFQATT and CDR2 SNEGSKA (reference sequence). CDR3 sequence (DNA): TGCAGTGCTCCCGGACTTTCCCAAGAGACCCAGTACTTC. Translated: CSAPGLSQETQYF.

This chain joins TRBV24-1 and TRBJ2-1, with D tentatively TRBD1 (6 bases). V was trimmed by 8 bases and J by 3 bases, leaving 13 bases between them. The germline gives CDR1 KGHDR, CDR2 SFDVKD. This CDR3 is built from 14 residues. CDR3 bases: TGTGCCACCAAGGGGGAGAGGGGCTACAATGAGCAGTTCTTC. It is translated as CATKGERGYNEQFF.